The clone carrying this T cell receptor beta chain came up a few times. This specimen comes from a study of T-cell memory formation after mild COVID-19. TCRdb re-called the 5' RACE reads through MiXCR, storing one row per CDR3 protein. The sample records roughly 120,000 distinct CDR3 sequences, approximately 21% being singletons. The sample consisted of PBMCs or a T cell subset sorted from them (not recorded which). The receptor was isolated from a man younger than 35 who had mild COVID-19 (a few samples of this study predate the infection). Cell type and time point are not known.

The CDR3 reads CASSSDYYEQYF. The CDR3 nucleotides read TGCGCCAGCAGCTCCGACTACTACGAGCAGTACTTC. V is TRBV5-1 and J is TRBJ2-7; a weak D match, TRBD2 (5 bases). CDR1 and CDR2 (germline): SGHRS, YFSETQ. Trimming cost V 3 bases and J 3 bases, with 7 bases left between them. CDR3 length equals 12 residues.